The present T cell receptor beta chain was sequenced within a study of shared clonotypes between healthy human individuals. Germline lookup yields CDR1 MNHEY and CDR2 SMNVEV (reference sequence). V lost 5 bases and J lost 8, with 18 bases in between. CDR3 length: 14 residues. Positive CCR7 selection of CD45RO-negative cells yielded the naive CD8 cells, and terminally differentiated effector memory CD45RA+ cells were excluded. Sequencing used immunoSEQ multiplex PCR; TCRdb keeps in-frame clones, though not all of them. The repertoire holds about 1.9 million clones, with around 93% as singletons. The receptor's source is a man between 18 and 29 years old in good health. Some clones in this sample may be carry-over from other donors' samples. The chain joins TRBV27 to TRBJ1-1; D ambiguous. The sequencing sample was made of naive CD8+ T cells from PBMCs. The CDR3 nucleotides are TGTGCCAGCAGTCCCCAGTGGGGAGGTGGGGAAGCTTTCTTT. Protein sequence: CASSPQWGGGEAFF.